Following are 24 T cell receptor beta chains from one sample sequenced in a study of cytomegalovirus exposure and HLA in healthy donors. The PCR had 60 Vbeta and 13 Jbeta primers. Measured with immunoSEQ multiplex PCR; TCRdb has only the in-frame clones, and not every one. The table includes about 120,000 clones, around four fifths detected once. Sequenced: PBMCs. The receptors stem from a middle-aged woman in good health and CMV-seronegative.

The chain couples TRBV7-2 to TRBJ2-2; 10 bases agree with TRBD2. Trimming removed 3 bases from V and 6 bases from J; junction bases left unmatched: 7. Germline CDR1 and CDR2: SGHTA and FQGNSA. The CDR3 spans 16 residues. CDR3 in amino acids: CASSLGSGGGAGELFF. Written as DNA, the CDR3 is TGTGCCAGCAGCTTGGGAAGCGGGGGGGGCGCCGGGGAGCTGTTTTTT.

The rearrangement uses TRBV11-2 and TRBJ1-5; 10 nucleotides match TRBD1. With V trimmed by 5 bases and J by 5 bases, 3 bases remained unmatched. This CDR3 contains 14 residues. CDR1 SGHAT and CDR2 FQNNGV come from the germline V gene. In nucleotides, the CDR3 is TGTGCCAGCAGCCCCGGGACAGGGGATCAGCCCCAGCATTTT. It yields the protein CASSPGTGDQPQHF. Full variable domain (outside the CDR3, taken from reference TRBV11-2 and TRBJ1-5): EAGVAQSPRYKIIEKRQSVAFWCNPISGHATLYWYQQILGQGPKLLIQFQNNGVVDDSQLPKDRFSAERLKGVDSTLKIQPAKLEDSAVYLCASSPGTGDQPQHFGDGTRLSIL.

In its sample, this clone was seen once. J is TRBJ2-6 and V is TRBV19; D not certain. V lost 8 bases to trimming and J lost 1 base, with 15 bases between them. The CDR3 length is 16 residues. Germline CDR1 and CDR2: LNHDA and SQIVND (reference sequence). CDR3 nucleotides: TGTGCCAGTGTGGCCAGGATTAGGTCTGGGGCCAACGTCCTGACTTTC. It specifies CASVARIRSGANVLTF.

The chain recombines TRBV4-3 with TRBJ1-3, with 8 bases aligning to TRBD1. This CDR3 is built from 20 residues. The junction had 13 bases not matched to a gene; V was cut back by 0 bases and J by 0 bases. Germline values: CDR1 LGHNA, CDR2 YSLEER. CDR3 loop: CASSQDGGGQGTHSGNTIYF. The CDR3 nucleotides are TGCGCCAGCAGCCAAGATGGTGGCGGACAGGGAACACACTCTGGAAACACCATATATTTT.

The J gene is TRBJ2-5, the V gene TRBV11-2, with 8 bases matching TRBD2. The end of the DNA fits TRBJ2-7 better, so the J call may be wrong. The CDR3 spans 13 residues. Germline V lookup: CDR1 SGHAT, CDR2 FQNNGV. The CDR3 DNA reads TGTGCCAGCAGCCTCCGGGGGGGATACGAGCAGTACTTC. This sequence encodes CASSLRGGYEQYF.

The sample holds a few counts of this clone. V usage is TRBV4-2 and J usage is TRBJ1-1; D unresolved. The CDR3 consists of 14 residues. Germline V gene data show CDR1 as LGHNA and CDR2 as YNFKEQ. Trimming removed 4 bases at V and 0 bases at J, with 9 bases between. CDR3 DNA: TGTGCCAGCAGCCCTCCGACAATGAACACTGAAGCTTTCTTT. This gives the protein CASSPPTMNTEAFF.

The rearrangement links TRBV4-2 to TRBJ2-2; 8 bases are shared with TRBD2. With 6 bases clipped from V and 3 bases from J, the junction kept 9 bases outside the gene matches. The CDR3 is made up of 16 amino acids. Germline lookup yields CDR1 LGHNA and CDR2 YNFKEQ. The CDR3 protein is CASRHSGGADTGELFF. In DNA form, the CDR3 reads TGTGCCAGCAGGCACTCCGGGGGGGCGGACACCGGGGAGCTGTTTTTT.

Worth noting for this clone: The sample has other DNA sequences that encode this CDR3 too. The CDR3 region is CASSFSSNQPQHF. The CDR3 DNA follows: TGTGCCAGCAGTTTTAGCAGCAATCAGCCCCAGCATTTT. The chain employs TRBV28 and TRBJ1-5; D is uncertain. Germline V lookup: CDR1 MDHEN, CDR2 SYDVKM. Deletions cut 3 bases from V and 1 base from J, with 4 bases between. The CDR3 length is 13 residues.

The genes are TRBV18 and TRBJ1-6, with D maybe TRBD1 (5 bases). The CDR3 covers 16 residues. With 3 bases removed from V and 9 bases from J, the gap between germline ends came to 18 bases. CDR1 is KGHSH and CDR2 is LQKENI in the germline V gene. The CDR3 protein is CASSPGNHRGGSPLHF. In DNA, the CDR3 is TGTGCCAGCTCACCGGGAAACCATCGGGGGGGTTCACCCCTCCACTTT. The full variable domain, its missing parts supplied by reference TRBV18 and TRBJ1-6, is NAGVMQNPRHLVRRRGQEARLRCSPMKGHSHVYWYRQLPEEGLKFMVYLQKENIIDESGMPKERFSAEFPKEGPSILRIQQVVRGDSAAYFCASSPGNHRGGSPLHFGNGTRLTVT.

The chain has TRBV6-1 and TRBJ1-5, with D hard to call. V lost 6 bases and J lost 3, with 12 bases in between. Looked up from germline, CDR1 is MNHNS and CDR2 is SASEGT. The CDR3 totals 14 residues. The CDR3 region is CASRGGQDNQPQHF. CDR3 bases: TGTGCCAGCAGAGGAGGGCAGGACAATCAGCCCCAGCATTTT.

This clone was counted only a few times. V and J are TRBV5-1 and TRBJ2-7, with TRBD2 identical over 9 bases. Unmatched junction bases numbered 11, after V lost 5 bases and J lost 5 bases. The CDR3 totals 15 residues. From germline, CDR1 is SGHRS and CDR2 YFSETQ. The CDR3 loop is CASSVLGLASDEQYF. The CDR3 nucleotides read TGCGCCAGCAGTGTGCTAGGACTAGCGAGTGACGAGCAGTACTTC.

The chain uses TRBV21-1 and TRBJ2-7; the table's D call, TRBD2, has no DNA check behind it. TRBV21-1 is tagged as a pseudogene. The CDR3 is 13 amino acids. The CDR3 sequence is CASTQRRGGEQYF. The CDR3 DNA reads TGTGCCAGCACCCAGAGGCGTGGGGGGGAGCAGTACTTC.

The sample holds one count of this clone. The genes are TRBV27 and TRBJ2-7; a weak D match, TRBD1 (5 bases). This CDR3 spans 16 amino acids. Germline assignment: CDR1 MNHEY and CDR2 SMNVEV (reference sequence). Trimming pared 5 bases from V and 3 bases from J, leaving 20 bases between. The CDR3 bases are TGTGCCAGCAGTCTCTCGACTCCCGACAGTCACTACGAGCAGTACTTC. Amino acid sequence: CASSLSTPDSHYEQYF.

CDR3: CSARSRGPQHF. As DNA, the CDR3 is TGCAGTGCTAGATCTCGGGGGCCCCAGCATTTT. The chain combines TRBV20-1 with TRBJ1-5; D not certain. The CDR3 runs to 11 residues. With 2 bases removed from V and 9 bases from J, the gap between germline ends came to 8 bases. Germline CDR1 DFQATT, CDR2 SNEGSKA (reference sequence).

The chain couples TRBV10-3 to TRBJ1-5, with a weak D call TRBD1 (6 bases). CDR3 length equals 15 residues. The germline gives CDR1 ENHRY, CDR2 SYGVKD. V lost 0 bases and J lost 6, with 12 bases in between. The DNA for the CDR3 is TGTGCCATCAGTGAGTCGTGGGGGCTGGGTCAGCCCCAGCATTTT. Residues: CAISESWGLGQPQHF.

The chain combines TRBV5-1 with TRBJ2-1; tentatively, D is TRBD2 (5 bases). The CDR3 extends over 12 amino acids. Germline-derived CDR1 and CDR2 are SGHRS and YFSETQ. V was shortened by 4 bases and J by 10 bases, with 12 bases between the two germline ends. The CDR3 region is CASSLFEGEQFF. The CDR3 DNA sequence: TGCGCCAGCAGCCTGTTCGAGGGAGAGCAGTTCTTC.

This clone has just a few counts. The J gene is TRBJ1-2, the V gene TRBV9; possibly TRBD1 for D (5 bases). CDR1 is SGDLS, CDR2 YYNGEE, per germline. The V end was cut by 3 bases, the J end by 9 bases, with 18 bases between. The CDR3 has 14 residues. CDR3 in DNA: TGTGCCAGCAGCGCTTCGGGGGGAGTCCCTCGCTACACCTTC. Protein sequence: CASSASGGVPRYTF.

Worth noting for this clone: Its ends do not fully match the called genes, so a read error is possible. The rearrangement uses TRBV4-3 and TRBJ2-2; D perhaps matches TRBD1 (6 bases). Germline V CDR1 and CDR2: LGHNA, YSLEER. The CDR3 contains 17 residues. Here the CDR3 reads CANSQDSAGAYTGELFF. CDR3 in DNA: TGCGCCAACAGCCAAGACTCGGCAGGGGCGTACACCGGGGAGCTGTTTTTT.

The V gene is TRBV7-9, the J gene TRBJ2-7, with 8 positions matching TRBD2. The CDR3 loop spans 16 amino acids. Trimming removed 7 bases from V and 2 bases from J; junction bases left unmatched: 13. Germline assignment: CDR1 SEHNR and CDR2 FQNEAQ (reference sequence). The CDR3 loop is CASTSMGGGGTYEQYF. CDR3 bases: TGTGCCAGCACATCCATGGGGGGCGGGGGGACCTACGAGCAGTACTTC.

The rearrangement joins TRBV28 to TRBJ1-1, with 8 bases matching TRBD1. V trimming: 6 bases; J trimming: 1 base; junction bases outside the gene matches: 13. Germline V gene data show CDR1 as MDHEN and CDR2 as SYDVKM. CDR3 size: 17 residues. CDR3 nucleotide sequence: TGTGCCAGCAGGAAGAGGGCGACAGGGGCTCGGAACACTGAAGCTTTCTTT. As protein: CASRKRATGARNTEAFF. Full variable domain (rest looked up from reference TRBV28 and TRBJ1-1): DVKVTQSSRYLVKRTGEKVFLECVQDMDHENMFWYRQDPGLGLRLIYFSYDVKMKEKGDIPEGYSVSREKKERFSLILESASTNQTSMYLCASRKRATGARNTEAFFGQGTRLTVV.

This chain uses TRBV7-9 with TRBJ2-7; TRBD2 matches at 10 bases. V shed 3 bases, J shed 8 bases, and the junction held 7 bases outside the gene matches. CDR3 length equals 14 residues. Germline CDR1 reads SEHNR; CDR2 reads FQNEAQ (reference sequence). CDR3 sequence (DNA): TGTGCCAGCAGCTTTGGGCTAGCGGGAGATCAGCAGTACTTC. This codes for CASSFGLAGDQQYF.

This clone has just a few counts. The rearrangement joins TRBV18 to TRBJ2-5; TRBD2 aligns across 11 bases. CDR1 is KGHSH, CDR2 LQKENI, per germline. This CDR3 spans 17 amino acids. V dropped 1 base and J dropped 0; count of bases not matched to a gene: 4. The CDR3 DNA reads TGTGCCAGCTCACCACTTAGCGGGAGGGCCAACCAAGAGACCCAGTACTTC. Protein product: CASSPLSGRANQETQYF. Full variable domain (missing parts from reference TRBV18 and TRBJ2-5): NAGVMQNPRHLVRRRGQEARLRCSPMKGHSHVYWYRQLPEEGLKFMVYLQKENIIDESGMPKERFSAEFPKEGPSILRIQQVVRGDSAAYFCASSPLSGRANQETQYFGPGTRLLVL.

The rearrangement joins TRBV6-5 to TRBJ1-1; D is unclear. Trimming removed 7 bases at V and 1 base at J, with 10 bases between. CDR1 is MNHEY and CDR2 is SVGAGI in the germline V gene. CDR3 length equals 13 residues. CDR3 in DNA: TGTGCCAGCACCCAACAACCGAACACTGAAGCTTTCTTT. Translated, it gives CASTQQPNTEAFF.

The chain links TRBV19 to TRBJ1-5, with D unresolved. The germline CDR1 and CDR2 sequences are LNHDA and SQIVND (reference sequence). With 6 bases removed from V and 0 bases from J, the gap between germline ends came to 9 bases. The CDR3 consists of 14 residues. The CDR3 region has the DNA TGTGCCAGTAGGGCAGAAACTAGCAATCAGCCCCAGCATTTT. Protein: CASRAETSNQPQHF.